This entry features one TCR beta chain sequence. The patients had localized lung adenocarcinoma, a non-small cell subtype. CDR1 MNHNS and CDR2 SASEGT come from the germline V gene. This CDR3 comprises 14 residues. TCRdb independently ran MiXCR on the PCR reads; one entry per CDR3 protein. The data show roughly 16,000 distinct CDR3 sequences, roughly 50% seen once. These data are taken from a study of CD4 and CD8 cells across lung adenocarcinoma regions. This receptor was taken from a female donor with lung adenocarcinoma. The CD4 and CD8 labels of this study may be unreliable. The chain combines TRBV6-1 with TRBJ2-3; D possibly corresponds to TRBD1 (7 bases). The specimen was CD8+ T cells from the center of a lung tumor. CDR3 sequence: CPGRGAGGKDTQYF. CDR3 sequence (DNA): TGTCCCGGCAGGGGGGCCGGGGGCAAAGATACGCAGTATTTT.